The TCR beta chain described here comes from a study of cytomegalovirus exposure and HLA in healthy donors (dated by TCRdb to the late 2010s). With regard to the full study: The 700 or so repertoires of the first cohort and the 120 validation repertoires were produced on the same platform, according to a later analysis. The study aimed to test whether signatures of past pathogen exposure could be identified by cataloging public T cell receptors. A separate validation cohort of approximately 120 different subjects was used in addition to the roughly 670-subject first cohort. The study combined high-throughput TCR immunosequencing, statistical association of individual TCRs with disease status, and machine learning to predict cytomegalovirus infection status. General findings and caveats noted by the study authors: A few of the identified cytomegalovirus-associated TCR beta chains were confirmed in vitro to be specific for cytomegalovirus antigens. In both the original and validation cohorts, the classifier was reported to diagnose cytomegalovirus status with high specificity and sensitivity. According to the authors, the approach could potentially be generalized to other disease states and immunological phenotypes. A later analysis had no HLA typing for the validation cohort, so co-occurrence there was scored across all 130 or so repertoires. The study listed 150 to 200 TCR beta chains as associated with cytomegalovirus. Most TCR sequences were seen in very few donors, while some public TCRs were found in many individuals. In a later analysis, TCRs clustered in the first cohort were found to also tend to co-occur in the 120 or so validation repertoires, with about 94% of cluster scores above 0.

The donors belonged to the validation cohort of about 130 subjects, which was separate from the roughly 700-subject first cohort. Comments on this clone: Its binding antigen is unknown. No clone much larger than this one lies a single base away; base qualities are absent.

Library preparation used the immunoSEQ multiplex PCR assay. As for the original processing: To diagnose cytomegalovirus status from the catalog of TCR beta chain sequences, a statistical classification framework was built. TCRdb provides this immuneACCESS table in a form limited to in-frame rearrangements. Some clones are lacking; in checked studies, under half of them reflect an unresolved V gene, and why the rest are absent is not known. V and J calls and clone size follow that table, whereas D and trimming were derived from the DNA. The sample contains around 98,000 clones, 87% of them found a single time. The ten largest clones capture 3.5% to 5% of the sample. This TCR derives from a woman aged 25 to 39 in good health and CMV-seronegative. The source material was PBMCs.

In nucleotide form, the sequence is TGTGCCACCAGCAGAGGGGGGGGACAAGCTTTCTTT. This gives the protein CATSRGGGQAFF. The chain links TRBV15 with TRBJ1-1; the D region possibly corresponds to TRBD1 (5 bases align). The CDR3, cysteine through phenylalanine, is 12 amino acids long. Left in the record is the CDR3 DNA by itself, 36 bases read in frame from the first base. Trimming costs V 1 base and J 9 bases, and their ends lie 9 bases apart. According to the germline V gene (reference sequence), CDR1 reads LNHNV and CDR2 reads YYDKDF. Reference TRBV15 and TRBJ1-1 genes cover what lies past the CDR3, so the full variable domain is DAMVIQNPRYQVTQFGKPVTLSCSQTLNHNVMYWYQQKSSQAPKLLFHYYDKDFNNEADTPDNFQSRRPNTSFCFLDIRSPGLGDTAMYLCATSRGGGQAFFGQGTRLTVV.